This T cell receptor (beta chain) was captured by sequencing in a study of control samples from healthy donors and cancer patients. Libraries were prepared by immunoSEQ multiplex PCR; TCRdb keeps only in-frame clonotypes and omits some of them. This sample has about 44,000 clones, with about 90% found just once. Per germline, CDR1 SNHLY and CDR2 FYNNEI. V was trimmed by 4 bases and J by 5 bases, leaving 8 bases between them. The CDR3 totals 12 residues. The genes are TRBV2 and TRBJ2-5; D tentatively reads TRBD1 or TRBD2 (5 bases each). The source material was PBMCs. The clonotype comes from a woman aged 55-70 years with lung cancer. CDR3 sequence (DNA): TGTGCCAGCAGTGGAGAGGGGGAGACCCAGTACTTC. Its protein is CASSGEGETQYF.